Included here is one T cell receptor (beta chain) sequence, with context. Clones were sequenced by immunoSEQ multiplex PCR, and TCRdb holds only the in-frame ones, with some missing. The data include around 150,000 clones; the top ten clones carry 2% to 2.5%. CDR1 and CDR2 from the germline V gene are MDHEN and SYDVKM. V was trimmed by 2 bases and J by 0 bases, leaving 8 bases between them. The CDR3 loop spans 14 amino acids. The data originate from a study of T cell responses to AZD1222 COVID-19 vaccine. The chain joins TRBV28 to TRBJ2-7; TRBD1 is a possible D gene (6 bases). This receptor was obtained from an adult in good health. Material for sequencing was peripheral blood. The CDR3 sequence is CASSLTGTSYEQYF. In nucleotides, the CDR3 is TGTGCCAGCAGTTTAACAGGGACCTCCTACGAGCAGTACTTC.